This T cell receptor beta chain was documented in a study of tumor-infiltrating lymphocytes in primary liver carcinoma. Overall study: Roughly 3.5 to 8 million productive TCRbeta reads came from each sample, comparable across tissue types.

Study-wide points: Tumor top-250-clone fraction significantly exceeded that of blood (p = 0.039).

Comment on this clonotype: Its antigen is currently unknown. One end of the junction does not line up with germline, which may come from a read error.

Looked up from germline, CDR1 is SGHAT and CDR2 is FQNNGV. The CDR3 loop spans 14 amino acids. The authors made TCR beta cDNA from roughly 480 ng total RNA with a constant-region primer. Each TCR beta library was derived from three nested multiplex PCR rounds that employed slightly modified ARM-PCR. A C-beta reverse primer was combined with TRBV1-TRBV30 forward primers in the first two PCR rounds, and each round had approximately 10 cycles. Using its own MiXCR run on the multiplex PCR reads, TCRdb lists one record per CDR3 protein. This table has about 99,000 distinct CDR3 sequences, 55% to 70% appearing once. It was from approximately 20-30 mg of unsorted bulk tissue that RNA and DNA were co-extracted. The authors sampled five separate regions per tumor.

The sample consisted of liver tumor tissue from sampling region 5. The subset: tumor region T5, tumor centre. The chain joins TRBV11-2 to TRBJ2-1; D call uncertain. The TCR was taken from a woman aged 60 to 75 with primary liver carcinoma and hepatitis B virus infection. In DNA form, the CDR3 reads TGTGTCAGCAGCCCCCAGCGTTCTTCGTGTGAGCAGTTCTTC. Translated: CVSSPQRSSCEQFF.